This T cell receptor (beta chain) comes out of a study of graft-versus-host responses after intestinal transplantation. Sequencing used immunoSEQ multiplex PCR; TCRdb keeps in-frame clones, though not all of them. The sample carries 80,000 to 100,000 clones, more than 85% recorded once. For this clone: Its antigen is currently unknown.

The specimen comprised unstimulated CD4+ T cells sorted from spleen or lymph node cells, sampled before intestinal transplant. The receptor's source is a human donor who received an intestinal transplant.

CDR3 DNA: TGTGCCAGCAGTTACCAGGGCCAGTACGAGCAGTACTTC. This codes for CASSYQGQYEQYF. The genes are TRBV6-6 and TRBJ2-7; a weak D match, TRBD1 (5 bases). This CDR3 has 13 residues. CDR1 and CDR2 (germline): MNHNY, SVGAGI (reference sequence). Between the trimmed V and J ends, which lost 2 bases and 4 bases, there was a span of 9 bases.